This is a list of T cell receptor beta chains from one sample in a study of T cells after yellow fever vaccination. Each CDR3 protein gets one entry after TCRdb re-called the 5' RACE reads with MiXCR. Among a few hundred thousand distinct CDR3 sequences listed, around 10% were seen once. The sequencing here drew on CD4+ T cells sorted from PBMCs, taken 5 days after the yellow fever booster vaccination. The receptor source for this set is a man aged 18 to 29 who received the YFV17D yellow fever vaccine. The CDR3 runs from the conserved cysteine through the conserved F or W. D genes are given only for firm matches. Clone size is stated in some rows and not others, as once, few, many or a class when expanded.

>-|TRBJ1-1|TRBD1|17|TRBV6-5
CASRVTGGSGWVTEAFF
TGTGCCAGCAGAGTGACAGGGGGCTCGGGTTGGGTCACTGAAGCTTTCTTT
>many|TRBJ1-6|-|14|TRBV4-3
CASSQDYRNSPLHF
TGCGCCAGCAGCCAAGATTATAGGAATTCACCCCTCCACTTT
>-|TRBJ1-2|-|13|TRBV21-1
CASSNRKWDGYTF
TGTGCCAGCAGCAATCGAAAGTGGGATGGCTACACCTTC
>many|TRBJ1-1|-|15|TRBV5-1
CASSLGTGEDTEAFF
TGCGCCAGCAGCTTGGGGACGGGAGAGGACACTGAAGCTTTCTTT
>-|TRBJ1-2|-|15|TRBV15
CATSRNTGTPYGYTF
TGTGCCACCAGCAGGAATACCGGGACACCTTATGGCTACACCTTC
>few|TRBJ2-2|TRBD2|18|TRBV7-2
CASSPGGSGGPNTGELFF
TGTGCCAGCAGCCCAGGGGGTAGCGGGGGGCCGAACACCGGGGAGCTGTTTTTT
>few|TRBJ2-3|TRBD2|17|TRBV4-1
CASSQDRLAGVTDTQYF
TGCGCCAGCAGCCAAGATCGACTAGCGGGGGTCACAGATACGCAGTATTTT
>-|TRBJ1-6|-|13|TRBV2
CASGRGDGRVLHF
TGTGCCAGCGGAAGGGGGGACGGCCGGGTCCTCCACTTT
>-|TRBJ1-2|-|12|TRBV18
CASSPGAYGYTF
TGTGCCAGCTCACCCGGGGCCTATGGCTACACCTTC
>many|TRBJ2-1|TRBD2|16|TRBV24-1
CATSGGTSGGNNEQFF
TGTGCCACCAGTGGGGGGACTAGCGGGGGCAACAATGAGCAGTTCTTC
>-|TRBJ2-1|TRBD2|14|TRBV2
CASRELAGYNEQFF
TGTGCCAGCCGGGAACTAGCGGGGTACAATGAGCAGTTCTTC
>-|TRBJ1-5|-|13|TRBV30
CAWSYQDGQPQHF
TGTGCCTGGAGTTACCAGGATGGACAGCCCCAGCATTTT